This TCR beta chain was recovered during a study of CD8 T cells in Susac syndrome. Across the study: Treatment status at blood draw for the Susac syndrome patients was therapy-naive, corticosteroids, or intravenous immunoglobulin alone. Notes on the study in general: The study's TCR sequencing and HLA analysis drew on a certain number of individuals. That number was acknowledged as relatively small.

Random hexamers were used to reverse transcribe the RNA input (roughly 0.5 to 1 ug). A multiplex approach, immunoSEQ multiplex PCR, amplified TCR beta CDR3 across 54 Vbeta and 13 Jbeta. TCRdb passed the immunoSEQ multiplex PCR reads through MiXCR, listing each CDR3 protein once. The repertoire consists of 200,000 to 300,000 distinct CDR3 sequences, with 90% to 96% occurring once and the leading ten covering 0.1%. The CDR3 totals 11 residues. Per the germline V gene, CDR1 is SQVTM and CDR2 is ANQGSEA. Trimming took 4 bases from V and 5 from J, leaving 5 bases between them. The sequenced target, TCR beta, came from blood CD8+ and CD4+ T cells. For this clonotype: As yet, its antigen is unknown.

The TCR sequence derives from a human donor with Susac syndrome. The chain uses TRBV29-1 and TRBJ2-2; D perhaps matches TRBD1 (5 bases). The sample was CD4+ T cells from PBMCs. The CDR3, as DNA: TGCAGCGTTGCAGGGACCGGGGAGCTGTTTTTT. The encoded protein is CSVAGTGELFF.